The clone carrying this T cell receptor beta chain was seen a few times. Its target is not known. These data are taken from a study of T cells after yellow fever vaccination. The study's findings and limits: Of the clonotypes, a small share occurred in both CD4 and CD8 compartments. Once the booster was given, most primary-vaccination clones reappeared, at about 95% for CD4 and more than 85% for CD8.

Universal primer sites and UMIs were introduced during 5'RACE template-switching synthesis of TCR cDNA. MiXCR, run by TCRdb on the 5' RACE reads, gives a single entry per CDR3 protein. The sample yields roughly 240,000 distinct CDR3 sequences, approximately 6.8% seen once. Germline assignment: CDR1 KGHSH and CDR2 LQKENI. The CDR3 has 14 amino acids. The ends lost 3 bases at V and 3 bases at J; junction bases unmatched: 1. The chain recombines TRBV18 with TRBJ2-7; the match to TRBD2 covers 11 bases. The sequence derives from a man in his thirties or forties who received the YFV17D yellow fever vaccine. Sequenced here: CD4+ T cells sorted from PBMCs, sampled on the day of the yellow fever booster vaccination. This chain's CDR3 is CASSPTSGNYEQYF. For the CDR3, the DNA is TGTGCCAGCTCACCGACTAGCGGGAACTACGAGCAGTACTTC. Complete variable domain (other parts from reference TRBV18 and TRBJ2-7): NAGVMQNPRHLVRRRGQEARLRCSPMKGHSHVYWYRQLPEEGLKFMVYLQKENIIDESGMPKERFSAEFPKEGPSILRIQQVVRGDSAAYFCASSPTSGNYEQYFGPGTRLTVT.